This T cell receptor beta chain was sequenced during a study of cytomegalovirus exposure and HLA in healthy donors. Across the whole study: In an earlier analysis, some 110 million unique TCR beta sequences were found from some 200 million T cells.

The sample holds a few counts of this clone. Its cognate antigen is unknown. Primers included in the PCR were 60 Vbeta and 13 Jbeta primers. TCRdb's copy holds only in-frame clones and misses some; the assay was immunoSEQ multiplex PCR. The sample holds about 130,000 clones, just over 70% seen once. Broader study findings: Some V segments, including TRBV6-2 and TRBV6-3, were excluded as indistinguishable. When presence/absence was analysed, sequencing depth was taken to be roughly uniform across donors.

Germline values: CDR1 SGHTA, CDR2 FQGNSA. The CDR3 has 16 residues. With 3 bases clipped from V and 5 bases from J, the junction kept 9 bases outside the gene matches. This chain connects TRBV7-2 to TRBJ1-2; 10 nucleotides match TRBD1. The TCR comes from a woman aged 55-69 years in good health and CMV-seropositive. Sequencing used PBMCs. The CDR3 nucleotides read TGTGCCAGCAGCTTTGGGTCCGGGACAGGGGCTTATGGCTACACCTTC. It translates to CASSFGSGTGAYGYTF.